This TCR beta chain originates from a study of shared clonotypes between healthy human individuals. Measured with immunoSEQ multiplex PCR; TCRdb has only the in-frame clones, and not every one. The table includes about 820,000 clones, 80% to 95% detected once. Naive CD8 cells lacked CD45RO and underwent positive selection for CCR7, leaving out terminally differentiated effector memory CD45RA+ cells. In the case of this clone: This is likely an artifact of a read error, given a far larger clone one base away.

This CDR3 contains 14 residues. Germline CDR1 SEHNR, CDR2 FQNEAQ (reference sequence). V shed 5 bases, J shed 3 bases, and the junction held 3 bases outside the gene matches. V and J are TRBV7-9 and TRBJ2-7; 11 bases align to TRBD1. The sequenced sample was naive CD8+ T cells sorted from blood. The TCR was taken from a man aged 25-45 years in good health. The CDR3 DNA reads TGTGCCAGCAGCGCCGGGACAGGGGGCTACGAGCAGTACTTC. Translation: CASSAGTGGYEQYF.